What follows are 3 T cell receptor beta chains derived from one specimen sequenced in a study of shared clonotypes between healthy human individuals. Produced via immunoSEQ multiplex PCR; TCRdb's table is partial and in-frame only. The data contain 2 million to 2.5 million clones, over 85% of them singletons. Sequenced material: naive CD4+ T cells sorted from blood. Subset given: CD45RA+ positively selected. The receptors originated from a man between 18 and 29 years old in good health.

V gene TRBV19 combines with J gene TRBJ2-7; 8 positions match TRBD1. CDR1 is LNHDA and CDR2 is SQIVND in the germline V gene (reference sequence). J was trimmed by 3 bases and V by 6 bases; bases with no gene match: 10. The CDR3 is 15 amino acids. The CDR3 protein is CASSDPGQARYEQYF. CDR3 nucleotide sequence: TGTGCCAGTAGCGACCCGGGACAGGCCCGCTACGAGCAGTACTTC.

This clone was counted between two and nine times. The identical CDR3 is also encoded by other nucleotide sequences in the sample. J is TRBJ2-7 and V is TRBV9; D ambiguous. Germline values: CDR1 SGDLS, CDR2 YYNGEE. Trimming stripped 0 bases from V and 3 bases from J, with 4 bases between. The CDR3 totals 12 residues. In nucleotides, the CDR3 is TGTGCCAGCAGCGTAGATGACTACGAGCAGTACTTC. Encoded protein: CASSVDDYEQYF.

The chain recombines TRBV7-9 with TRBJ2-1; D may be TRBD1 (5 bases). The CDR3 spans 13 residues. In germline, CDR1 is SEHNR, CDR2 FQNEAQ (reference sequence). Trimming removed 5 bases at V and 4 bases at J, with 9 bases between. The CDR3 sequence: CASSQGAYNEQFF. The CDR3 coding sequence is TGTGCCAGCAGCCAGGGTGCGTACAATGAGCAGTTCTTC.